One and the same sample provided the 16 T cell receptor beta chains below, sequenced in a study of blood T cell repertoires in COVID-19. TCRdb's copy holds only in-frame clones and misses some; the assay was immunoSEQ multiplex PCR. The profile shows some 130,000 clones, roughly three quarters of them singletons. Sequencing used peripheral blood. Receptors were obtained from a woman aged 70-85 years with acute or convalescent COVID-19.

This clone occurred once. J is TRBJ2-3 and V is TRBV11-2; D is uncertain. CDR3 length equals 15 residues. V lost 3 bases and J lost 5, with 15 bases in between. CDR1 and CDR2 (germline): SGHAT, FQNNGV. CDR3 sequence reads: CASSFVGRFKDTQYF. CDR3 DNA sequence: TGTGCCAGCAGCTTCGTCGGCAGGTTTAAAGATACGCAGTATTTT. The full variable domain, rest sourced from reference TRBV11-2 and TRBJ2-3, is EAGVAQSPRYKIIEKRQSVAFWCNPISGHATLYWYQQILGQGPKLLIQFQNNGVVDDSQLPKDRFSAERLKGVDSTLKIQPAKLEDSAVYLCASSFVGRFKDTQYFGPGTRLTVL.

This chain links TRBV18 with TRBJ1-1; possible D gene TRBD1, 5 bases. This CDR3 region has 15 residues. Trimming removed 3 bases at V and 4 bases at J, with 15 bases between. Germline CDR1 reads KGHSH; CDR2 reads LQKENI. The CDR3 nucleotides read TGTGCCAGCTCACCGGGCCCGCGGGGGGGCACTGAAGCTTTCTTT. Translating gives CASSPGPRGGTEAFF. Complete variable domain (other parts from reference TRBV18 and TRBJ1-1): NAGVMQNPRHLVRRRGQEARLRCSPMKGHSHVYWYRQLPEEGLKFMVYLQKENIIDESGMPKERFSAEFPKEGPSILRIQQVVRGDSAAYFCASSPGPRGGTEAFFGQGTRLTVV.

CDR3 sequence (DNA): TGTGCCAGCAGCCCTCGTTTGCGGCCCCAAGAGACCCAGTACTTC. It encodes CASSPRLRPQETQYF. V usage is TRBV3-1 (or the pseudogene TRBV3-2) and J usage is TRBJ2-5; the D is unclear. The CDR3 totals 15 residues. Germline loops: CDR1 LGHDT, CDR2 YNNKEL (reference sequence). The ends were cut back, 4 bases at V and 1 base at J, with 13 bases in the middle.

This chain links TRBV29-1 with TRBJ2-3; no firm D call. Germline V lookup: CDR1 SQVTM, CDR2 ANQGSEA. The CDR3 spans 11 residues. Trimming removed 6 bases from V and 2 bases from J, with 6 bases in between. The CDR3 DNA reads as TGCAGCGTCTCAGACACAGATACGCAGTATTTT. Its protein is CSVSDTDTQYF.

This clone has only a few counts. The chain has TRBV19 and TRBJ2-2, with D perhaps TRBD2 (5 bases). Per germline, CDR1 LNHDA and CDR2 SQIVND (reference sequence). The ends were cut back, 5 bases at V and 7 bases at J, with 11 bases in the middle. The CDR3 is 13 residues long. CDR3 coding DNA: TGTGCCAGTAGTTTATACGAGGGCGGGGAGCTGTTTTTT. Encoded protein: CASSLYEGGELFF. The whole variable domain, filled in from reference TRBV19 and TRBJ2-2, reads DGGITQSPKYLFRKEGQNVTLSCEQNLNHDAMYWYRQDPGQGLRLIYYSQIVNDFQKGDIAEGYSVSREKKESFPLTVTSAQKNPTAFYLCASSLYEGGELFFGEGSRLTVL.

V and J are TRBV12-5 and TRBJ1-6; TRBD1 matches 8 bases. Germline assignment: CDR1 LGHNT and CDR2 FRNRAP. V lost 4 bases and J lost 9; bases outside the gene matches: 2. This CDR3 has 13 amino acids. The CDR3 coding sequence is TGTGCTAGTGGTTCTCAGGGGGCTTCACCCCTCCACTTT. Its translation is CASGSQGASPLHF.

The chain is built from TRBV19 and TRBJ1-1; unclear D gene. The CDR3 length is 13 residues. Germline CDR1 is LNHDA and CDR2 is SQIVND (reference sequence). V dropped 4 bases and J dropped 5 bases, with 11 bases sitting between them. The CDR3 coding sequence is TGTGCCAGTAGTAGTTCGATGCGGACTGAAGCTTTCTTT. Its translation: CASSSSMRTEAFF.

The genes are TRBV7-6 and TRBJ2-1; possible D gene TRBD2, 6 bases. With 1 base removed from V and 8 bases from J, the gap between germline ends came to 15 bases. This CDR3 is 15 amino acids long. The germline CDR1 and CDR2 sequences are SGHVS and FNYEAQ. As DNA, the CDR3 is TGTGCCAGCAGCTTAGAATCTAGCGTCTCGGATGAGCAGTTCTTC. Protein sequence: CASSLESSVSDEQFF.

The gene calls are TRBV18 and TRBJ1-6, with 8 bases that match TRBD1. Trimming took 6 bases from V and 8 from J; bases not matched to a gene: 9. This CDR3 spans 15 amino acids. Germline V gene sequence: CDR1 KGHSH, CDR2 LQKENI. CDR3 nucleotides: TGTGCCAGCTCTATACGACAGGGGAGAGATTCACCCCTCCACTTT. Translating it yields CASSIRQGRDSPLHF.

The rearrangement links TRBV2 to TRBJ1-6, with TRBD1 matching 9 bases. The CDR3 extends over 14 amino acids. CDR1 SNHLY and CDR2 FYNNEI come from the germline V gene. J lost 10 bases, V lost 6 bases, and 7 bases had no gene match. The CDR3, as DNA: TGTGCCAGCAGGGAACAGGGGGCAGGGTCACCCCTCCACTTT. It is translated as CASREQGAGSPLHF.

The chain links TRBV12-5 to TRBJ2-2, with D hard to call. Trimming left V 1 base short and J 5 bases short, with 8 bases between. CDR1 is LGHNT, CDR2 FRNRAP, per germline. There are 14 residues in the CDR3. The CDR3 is CASGLDAVTGELFF. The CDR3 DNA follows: TGTGCTAGTGGTTTGGACGCAGTTACCGGGGAGCTGTTTTTT.

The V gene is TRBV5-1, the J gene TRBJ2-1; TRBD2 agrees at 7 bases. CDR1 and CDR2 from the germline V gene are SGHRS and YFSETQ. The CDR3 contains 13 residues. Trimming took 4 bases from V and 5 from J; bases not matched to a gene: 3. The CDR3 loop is CASSTRGDNEQFF. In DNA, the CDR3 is TGCGCCAGCAGCACCCGGGGGGACAATGAGCAGTTCTTC.

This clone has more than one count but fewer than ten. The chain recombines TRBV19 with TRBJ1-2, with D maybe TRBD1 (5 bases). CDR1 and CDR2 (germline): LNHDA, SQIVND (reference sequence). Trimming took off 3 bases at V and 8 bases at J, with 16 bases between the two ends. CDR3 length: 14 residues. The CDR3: CASSMPPSRGGYTF. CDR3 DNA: TGTGCCAGTAGTATGCCCCCGTCACGGGGGGGCTACACCTTC. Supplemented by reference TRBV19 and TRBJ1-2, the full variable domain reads DGGITQSPKYLFRKEGQNVTLSCEQNLNHDAMYWYRQDPGQGLRLIYYSQIVNDFQKGDIAEGYSVSREKKESFPLTVTSAQKNPTAFYLCASSMPPSRGGYTFGSGTRLTVV.

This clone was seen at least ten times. The CDR3 DNA reads as TGCGCCAGCAGCTTCGAGGGTCCCGGATCTAATTCACCCCTCCACTTT. It yields the protein CASSFEGPGSNSPLHF. This chain joins TRBV5-1 and TRBJ1-6, with D hard to call. The V end was cut by 2 bases, the J end by 6 bases, with 15 bases between. Germline assignment: CDR1 SGHRS and CDR2 YFSETQ. The CDR3 loop spans 16 amino acids.

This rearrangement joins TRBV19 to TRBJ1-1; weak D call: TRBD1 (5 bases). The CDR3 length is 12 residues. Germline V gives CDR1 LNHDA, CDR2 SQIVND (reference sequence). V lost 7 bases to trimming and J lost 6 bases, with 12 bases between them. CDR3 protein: CASTQGFAEAFF. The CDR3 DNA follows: TGTGCCAGTACGCAGGGTTTCGCTGAAGCTTTCTTT.

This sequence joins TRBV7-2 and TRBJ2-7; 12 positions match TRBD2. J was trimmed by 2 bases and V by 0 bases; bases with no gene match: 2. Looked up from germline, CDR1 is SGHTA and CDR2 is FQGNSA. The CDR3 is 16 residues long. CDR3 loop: CASSLALAGGPYEQYF. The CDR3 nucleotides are TGTGCCAGCAGCTTAGCACTAGCGGGAGGCCCCTACGAGCAGTACTTC.